The T cell receptor (beta chain) under discussion was sequenced for a study of T-cell memory formation after mild COVID-19 (dated by TCRdb to the early 2020s). Study-wide context: TCR sequence clusters from the two donors were largely donor specific. Two young, previously healthy adult volunteers made up the cohort, one male and one female. Longitudinal TCRalpha and TCRbeta repertoire sequencing tracked T-cell clones expanding and contracting after mild COVID-19 in a couple of donors. What the authors observed across the whole study: Only a couple of mild cases were covered by the study, and larger cohorts that include severe cases with pre-infection samples were considered necessary. From day 15 to 85, contracting clones showed balanced CD4/CD8 phenotypes, whereas a second wave of clones that expanded from day 15 to 37 leaned towards CD4+. Some responding clones were detected in pre-infection memory, which suggested that pre-existing cross-reactive memory T cells had joined the SARS-CoV-2 response. The second-wave clones that peaked on day 37 were not confirmed to be SARS-CoV-2 specific. Contracting CD4+ clones appeared mostly in the CM and EM memory subsets, whereas CD8+ clones were enriched in EMRA.

On this clonotype: The antigen this receptor binds is unknown. Within one base of it there is no much larger clone, and no base qualities were kept.

Reading the germline V gene gives CDR1 SGHTA and CDR2 FQGNSA. V lost 5 bases and J lost 1 base; the stretch between them is 11 bases long. The CDR3 numbers 15 residues from cysteine through phenylalanine. Only the CDR3 portion is preserved as DNA: 45 bases, with reading frame beginning at the first base. PBMCs were isolated by Ficoll-Paque density gradient centrifugation. The run used an Illumina NovaSeq 6000. TCRalpha and TCRbeta cDNA libraries were built by 5'RACE with constant-segment primers, adding sample barcodes and unique molecular identifiers. Trizol reagent was used to extract RNA from every sample. Amplification of the libraries took two PCR steps, and the second step added a second sample barcode plus Illumina TruSeq adapters. Sequencing of the libraries was done on an Illumina NovaSeq, producing 2 x 150 bp paired-end reads. In the paper's pipeline: The reads were demultiplexed and collapsed into UMI-guided consensus sequences using migec v1.2.7. With mixcr v2.1.11, UMI consensuses were aligned to TRA and TRB V and J templates and assembled into clonotypes. A clonotype was counted as expanded or contracted only if both edgeR and NoisET called the change significant, with noise models trained on biological replicates. edgeR calls used a false discovery rate-adjusted p below 0.01 and a log2 fold-change threshold of 1. As an exploratory analysis of dynamics, max-normalized trajectories of the 1000 most abundant clonotypes were examined with PCA combined with hierarchical clustering. Separately sequenced CD4+ and CD8+ repertoires were used to assign the CD4 or CD8 phenotype of responding clones. TCRdb took the public reads, trimmed them with fastp at Q25, ran MiXCR for clone calling and kept in-frame beta chains. CDR3 protein duplicates are merged, each entry listing the most common genes and DNA. The V and J calls shown here were made by TCRdb, not taken from the authors' results. This sample has hundreds of thousands of distinct CDR3 sequences in its table, and around 15% of those were observed once. The ten largest clones add up to roughly 21% of the sample.

The TCR comes from a young man who had mild COVID-19 (a few samples of this study predate the infection). The sample titles of this study are shuffled in the database, so cell type and time point are left out; the donor was told from shared clones. Specimen: PBMCs or a T cell subset sorted from them (not recorded which). This receptor chain uses TRBV7-2 and TRBJ2-2; a tentative D call is TRBD2 (5 bases match). The CDR3 here reads CASSRLPGNTGELFF. The base sequence is TGTGCCAGCAGCCGACTACCCGGGAACACCGGGGAGCTGTTTTTT. The CDR3, completed at both ends by the reference TRBV7-2 and TRBJ2-2 genes, gives the full variable domain GAGVSQSPSNKVTEKGKDVELRCDPISGHTALYWYRQSLGQGLEFLIYFQGNSAPDKSGLPSDRFSAERTGGSVSTLTIQRTQQEDSAVYLCASSRLPGNTGELFFGEGSRLTVL.